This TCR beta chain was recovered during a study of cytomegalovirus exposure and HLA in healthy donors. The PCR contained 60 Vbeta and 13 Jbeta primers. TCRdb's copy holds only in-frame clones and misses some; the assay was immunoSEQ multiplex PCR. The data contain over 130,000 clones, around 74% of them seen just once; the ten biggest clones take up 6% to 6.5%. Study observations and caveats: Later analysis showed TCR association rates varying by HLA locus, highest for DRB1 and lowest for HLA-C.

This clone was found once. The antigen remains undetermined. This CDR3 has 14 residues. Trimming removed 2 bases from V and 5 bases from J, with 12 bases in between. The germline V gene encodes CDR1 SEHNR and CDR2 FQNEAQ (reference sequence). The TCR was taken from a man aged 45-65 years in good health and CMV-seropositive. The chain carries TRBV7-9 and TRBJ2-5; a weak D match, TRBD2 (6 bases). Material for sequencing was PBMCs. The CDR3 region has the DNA TGTGCCAGCAGCTTAATGGGAGGCGGGGAGACCCAGTACTTC. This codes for CASSLMGGGETQYF.